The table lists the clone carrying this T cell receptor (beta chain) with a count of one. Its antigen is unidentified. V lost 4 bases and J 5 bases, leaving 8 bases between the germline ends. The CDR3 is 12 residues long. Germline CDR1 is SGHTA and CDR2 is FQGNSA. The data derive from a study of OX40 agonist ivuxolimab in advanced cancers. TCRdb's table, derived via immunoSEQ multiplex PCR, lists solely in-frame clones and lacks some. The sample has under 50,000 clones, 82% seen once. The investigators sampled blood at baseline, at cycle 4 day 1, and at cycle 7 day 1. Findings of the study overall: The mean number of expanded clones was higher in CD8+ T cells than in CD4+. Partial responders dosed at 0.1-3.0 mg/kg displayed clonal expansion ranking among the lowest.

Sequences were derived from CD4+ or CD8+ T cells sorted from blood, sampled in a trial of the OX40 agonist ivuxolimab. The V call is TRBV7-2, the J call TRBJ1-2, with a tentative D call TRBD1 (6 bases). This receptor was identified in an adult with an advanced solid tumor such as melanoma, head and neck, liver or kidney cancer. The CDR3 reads CASSSQGYGYTF. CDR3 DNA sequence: TGTGCCAGCAGCTCACAGGGTTATGGCTACACCTTC.